This T cell receptor (beta chain) was obtained from a study of blood T cell repertoires in COVID-19. For the study at large: Sample material is recorded as cDNA or gDNA derived from T cells, B-cell-depleted T cells, or PBMCs.

Original analysis: The authors estimated nucleated cell counts from reference gene primer amplification. TCRdb's copy holds only in-frame clones and misses some; the assay was immunoSEQ multiplex PCR. V and J calls and clone size are copied from that table; D and trimming were computed from the DNA. In the table there are a few hundred thousand clones, roughly 85% of which are singletons. Self-reported history from a screening survey and questionnaire set each donor's cohort. Cohort 3 donors were reported recovered after two negative PCRs, clearance, or symptom resolution. The CDR3 spans 14 residues. Trimming cost V 6 bases and J 7 bases, with 16 bases left between them. Germline CDR1 reads MNHEY; CDR2 reads SVGAGI.

The chain has TRBV6-5 and TRBJ2-1; possible D gene TRBD2, 5 bases. The source material was PBMCs or T cells enriched from blood (not recorded which). The TCR originated in a man aged 30 to 39 who had recovered from COVID-19. The CDR3 nucleotides are TGTGCCAGCAGCGATACCCAGCGGCGGAATGAGCAGTTCTTC. Protein: CASSDTQRRNEQFF.